These 8 T cell receptor beta chains came from one sample sequenced in a study of human T cells and chemical hapten exposure. The time point here: patch test 2, 6 weeks after DPC sensitization. Documented treatment: therapeutic diphenylcyclopropenone sensitization with weekly scalp DPC. TCRdb itself ran the RACE reads through MiXCR, one entry per CDR3 protein. The table lists 70,000 to 90,000 distinct CDR3 sequences, under 11% of them singletons, with about 5% in the top ten. Sequenced material: whole blood, taken in connection with sensitization to the hapten diphenylcyclopropenone (DPC). Receptors were obtained from a woman in her fifties or sixties with alopecia areata. Some clones in this sample may be carry-over from other donors' samples.

This clonotype came up a few times. The chain uses TRBV19 and TRBJ2-1, with D possibly being TRBD2 (6 bases). Germline CDR1 LNHDA, CDR2 SQIVND (reference sequence). V dropped 3 bases and J dropped 0 bases, with 24 bases sitting between them. This CDR3 spans 20 amino acids. The CDR3 bases are TGTGCCAGTAGTATCGGGACTGGCTCCCCGTCATCGAGCTCCTACAATGAGCAGTTCTTC. Translation gives CASSIGTGSPSSSSYNEQFF. The complete variable domain, with remaining parts taken from reference TRBV19 and TRBJ2-1, reads DGGITQSPKYLFRKEGQNVTLSCEQNLNHDAMYWYRQDPGQGLRLIYYSQIVNDFQKGDIAEGYSVSREKKESFPLTVTSAQKNPTAFYLCASSIGTGSPSSSSYNEQFFGPGTRLTVL.

This clonotype was counted at least ten times. V and J are TRBV11-2 and TRBJ1-1, with D perhaps TRBD1 (5 bases). The CDR3 is made up of 15 amino acids. Germline lookup yields CDR1 SGHAT and CDR2 FQNNGV. Trimming shortened V by 5 bases and J by 4 bases, and 17 bases separated the two germline ends. CDR3 region: CASSPAGPRGTEAFF. The CDR3 region has the DNA TGTGCCAGCAGCCCGGCGGGGCCTCGGGGCACTGAAGCTTTCTTT. Full variable domain (remainder filled in from reference TRBV11-2 and TRBJ1-1): EAGVAQSPRYKIIEKRQSVAFWCNPISGHATLYWYQQILGQGPKLLIQFQNNGVVDDSQLPKDRFSAERLKGVDSTLKIQPAKLEDSAVYLCASSPAGPRGTEAFFGQGTRLTVV.

By share, this clonotype counts as medium-sized. V is TRBV29-1 and J is TRBJ2-7; perhaps TRBD2 as D (6 bases). Germline CDR1 is SQVTM and CDR2 is ANQGSEA. The germline V and J ends were trimmed by 4 bases and 7 bases, with 11 bases remaining between them. This CDR3 has 11 amino acids. The CDR3 bases are TGCAGCGTTGCATACCGGGGGGAGCAGTACTTC. The encoded protein is CSVAYRGEQYF.

This clonotype was picked up a small number of times. The V gene is TRBV30, the J gene TRBJ2-1; D unresolved. Germline V gene lookup returns CDR1 GTSNPN and CDR2 SVGIG (reference sequence). The CDR3 contains 15 residues. The V end was cut by 3 bases, the J end by 2 bases, with 14 bases between. Here the CDR3 reads CAWSPPRRAYNEQFF. The CDR3 DNA reads TGTGCCTGGAGCCCCCCCCGGCGTGCCTACAATGAGCAGTTCTTC.

The chain has TRBV28 and TRBJ2-7; D possibly corresponds to TRBD1 (6 bases). From germline, CDR1 is MDHEN and CDR2 SYDVKM. Trimming cost V 3 bases and J 2 bases, with 11 bases left between them. This CDR3 has 14 amino acids. The CDR3 loop is CASSFKRQAYEQYF. The CDR3 DNA sequence: TGTGCCAGCAGTTTCAAGAGACAGGCCTACGAGCAGTACTTC.

This clonotype was counted between two and nine times. The V call is TRBV12-5, the J call TRBJ2-5; D is undetermined. Germline V gives CDR1 LGHNT, CDR2 FRNRAP. The CDR3 runs to 16 residues. V lost 5 bases and J 0 bases, leaving 16 bases between the germline ends. The CDR3 region is CASGPNTWGNQETQYF. CDR3 nucleotides: TGTGCTAGTGGTCCGAACACGTGGGGAAACCAAGAGACCCAGTACTTC. Full variable domain (outside the CDR3, taken from reference TRBV12-5 and TRBJ2-5): DARVTQTPRHKVTEMGQEVTMRCQPILGHNTVFWYRQTMMQGLELLAYFRNRAPLDDSGMPKDRFSAEMPDATLATLKIQPSEPRDSAVYFCASGPNTWGNQETQYFGPGTRLLVL.

This clonotype was seen at least ten times. The V call is TRBV9, the J call TRBJ2-3, with D tentatively TRBD1 (5 bases). Trimming cost V 4 bases and J 2 bases, with 8 bases left between them. This CDR3 is 13 amino acids long. Looked up from germline, CDR1 is SGDLS and CDR2 is YYNGEE. The CDR3 region is CASSPGHTDTQYF. The CDR3, as DNA: TGTGCCAGCAGCCCAGGGCACACAGATACGCAGTATTTT.

At least ten counts were recorded for this clonotype. The V and J genes are TRBV20-1 and TRBJ2-1; possible D gene TRBD2, 5 bases. The CDR3 extends over 15 amino acids. The germline V gene encodes CDR1 DFQATT and CDR2 SNEGSKA (reference sequence). V lost 4 bases and J lost 9, with 22 bases in between. Here the CDR3 reads CSANSAGLAVLEQFF. The DNA for the CDR3 is TGCAGTGCTAACTCCGCTGGGCTAGCCGTTCTTGAGCAGTTCTTC.